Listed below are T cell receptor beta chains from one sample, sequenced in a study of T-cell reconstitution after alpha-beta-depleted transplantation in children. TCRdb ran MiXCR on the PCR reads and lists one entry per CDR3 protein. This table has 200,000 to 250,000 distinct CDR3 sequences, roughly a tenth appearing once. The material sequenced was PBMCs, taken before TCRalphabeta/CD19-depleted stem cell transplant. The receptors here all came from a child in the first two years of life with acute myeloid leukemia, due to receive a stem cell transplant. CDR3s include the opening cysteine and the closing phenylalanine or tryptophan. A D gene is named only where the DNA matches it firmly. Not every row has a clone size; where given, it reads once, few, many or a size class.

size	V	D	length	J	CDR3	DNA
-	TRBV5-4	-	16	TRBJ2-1	CASTMGASGTPNEQFF	TGTGCCAGCACCATGGGGGCTAGCGGAACGCCAAATGAGCAGTTCTTC
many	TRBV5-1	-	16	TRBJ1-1	CASSSELQVWDTEAFF	TGCGCCAGCAGCTCGGAATTACAGGTGTGGGACACTGAAGCTTTCTTT
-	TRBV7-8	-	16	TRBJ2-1	CASSLAVGGQGNEQFF	TGTGCCAGCAGCTTAGCGGTTGGGGGGCAGGGCAATGAGCAGTTCTTC
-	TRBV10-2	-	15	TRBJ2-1	CASSAGTLAYNEQFF	TGCGCCAGCAGTGCCGGGACTCTCGCCTACAATGAGCAGTTCTTC
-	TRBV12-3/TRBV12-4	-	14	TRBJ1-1	CASSLDLRNTEAFF	TGTGCCAGCAGTTTAGATCTGAGGAACACTGAAGCTTTCTTT
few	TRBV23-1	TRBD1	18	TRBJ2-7	CASSQDRDREITTYEQYF	TGCGCCAGCAGTCAAGACCGGGACAGGGAAATTACAACCTACGAGCAGTACTTC
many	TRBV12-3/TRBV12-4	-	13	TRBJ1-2	CASSLRDGYGYTF	TGTGCCAGCAGTTTAAGGGACGGCTATGGCTACACCTTC
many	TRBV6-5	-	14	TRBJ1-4	CASRHRDGYPELFF	TGTGCCAGCAGACACCGGGACGGATACCCAGAACTGTTTTTT
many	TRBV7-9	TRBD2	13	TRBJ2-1	CASRVAGDVEQFF	TGTGCCAGCAGAGTAGCGGGAGATGTTGAGCAGTTCTTC
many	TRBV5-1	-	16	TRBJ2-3	CASSFKAGTDTDTQYF	TGCGCCAGCAGCTTTAAGGCGGGGACTGACACAGATACGCAGTATTTT
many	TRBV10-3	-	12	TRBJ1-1	CASQRTNTEAFF	TGTGCCTCTCAACGGACGAACACTGAAGCTTTCTTT
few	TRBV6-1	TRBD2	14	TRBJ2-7	CASRSGGSSYEQYF	TGTGCCAGCAGGAGCGGGGGAAGCTCCTACGAGCAGTACTTC
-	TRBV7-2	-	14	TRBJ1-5	CASSLGGGEQPQHF	TGTGCCAGCAGCTTAGGGGGGGGGGAACAGCCCCAGCATTTT
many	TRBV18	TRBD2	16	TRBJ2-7	CASSHQGLAGYYEQYF	TGTGCCAGCTCACATCAAGGACTAGCGGGGTACTACGAGCAGTACTTC
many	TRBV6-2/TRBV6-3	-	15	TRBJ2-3	CASSYPATIADTQYF	TGTGCCAGCAGTTATCCCGCTACGATCGCGGATACGCAGTATTTT
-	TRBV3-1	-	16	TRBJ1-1	CASSQEAGHLNTEAFF	TGTGCCAGCAGCCAAGAGGCGGGACACCTGAACACTGAAGCTTTCTTT
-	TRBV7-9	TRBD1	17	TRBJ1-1	CASSPSGTATERAEAFF	TGTGCCAGCAGCCCCTCCGGGACAGCCACGGAGAGGGCTGAAGCTTTCTTT
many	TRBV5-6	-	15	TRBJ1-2	CASLKYDPNHYGYTF	TGTGCCAGCCTTAAATATGACCCAAATCACTATGGCTACACCTTC
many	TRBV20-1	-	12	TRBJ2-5	CSAGLAQETQYF	TGCAGTGCTGGACTGGCCCAAGAGACCCAGTACTTC
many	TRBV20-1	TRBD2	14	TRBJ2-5	CSATHPSGQETQYF	TGCAGTGCCACCCATCCTAGCGGACAAGAGACCCAGTACTTC
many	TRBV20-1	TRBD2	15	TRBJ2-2	CSASPFAGGSGELFF	TGCAGTGCTAGCCCCTTTGCGGGAGGGTCTGGGGAGCTGTTTTTT
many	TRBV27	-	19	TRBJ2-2	CASSLSAFGAGPNTGELFF	TGTGCCAGCAGTTTATCTGCGTTCGGGGCAGGGCCGAACACCGGGGAGCTGTTTTTT
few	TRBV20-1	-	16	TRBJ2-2	CSAPLRGGSDTGELFF	TGCAGTGCTCCCTTAAGGGGGGGGTCGGACACCGGGGAGCTGTTTTTT
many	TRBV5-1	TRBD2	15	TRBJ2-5	CASAGTTSGRETQYF	TGCGCCAGCGCCGGAACTACTAGCGGGAGAGAGACCCAGTACTTC
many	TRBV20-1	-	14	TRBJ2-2	CSARLTDNTGELFF	TGCAGTGCTAGGCTGACAGATAACACCGGGGAGCTGTTTTTT
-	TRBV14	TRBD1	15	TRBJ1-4	CASSNVGQFNEKLFF	TGTGCCAGCAGCAACGTGGGACAGTTTAATGAAAAACTGTTTTTT
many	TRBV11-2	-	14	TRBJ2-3	CASSLGHRADTQYF	TGTGCCAGCAGCCTGGGACATCGGGCAGATACGCAGTATTTT
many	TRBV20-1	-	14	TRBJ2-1	CSARGLSSYNEQFF	TGCAGTGCTAGAGGACTTAGCTCCTACAATGAGCAGTTCTTC
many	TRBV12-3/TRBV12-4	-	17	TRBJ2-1	CASSFDGGAGSYNEQFF	TGTGCCAGCAGTTTTGACGGGGGCGCGGGTTCCTACAATGAGCAGTTCTTC
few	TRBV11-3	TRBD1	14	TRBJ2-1	CASSRDSHYNEQFF	TGTGCCAGCAGCCGGGACAGCCACTATAATGAGCAGTTCTTC
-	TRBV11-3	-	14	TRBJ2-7	CASSLWARGSEQYF	TGTGCCAGCAGCTTATGGGCTAGGGGGAGCGAGCAGTACTTC
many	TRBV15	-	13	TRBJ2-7	CATRHGRAYEQYF	TGTGCCACCCGTCACGGACGGGCCTACGAGCAGTACTTC
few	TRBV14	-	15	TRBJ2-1	CASSQGPGSGHEQFF	TGTGCCAGCAGCCAAGGTCCCGGGAGCGGCCATGAGCAGTTCTTC
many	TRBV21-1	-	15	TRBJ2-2	CASSKGDTNTGELFF	TGTGCCAGCAGCAAAGGGGACACGAACACCGGGGAGCTGTTTTTT
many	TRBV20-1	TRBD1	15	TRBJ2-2	CSAHPGTVGTGELFF	TGCAGTGCTCACCCCGGGACAGTCGGAACCGGGGAGCTGTTTTTT
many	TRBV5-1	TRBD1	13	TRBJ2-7	CASSKQGAYEQYF	TGCGCCAGCAGTAAACAGGGGGCCTACGAGCAGTACTTC
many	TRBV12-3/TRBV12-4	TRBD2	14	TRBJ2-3	CASSLTSTRDTQYF	TGTGCCAGCAGTCTGACTAGCACGAGAGATACGCAGTATTTT
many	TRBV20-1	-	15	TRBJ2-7	CSARDLGQEAYEQYF	TGCAGTGCTAGAGATCTAGGACAAGAGGCCTACGAGCAGTACTTC
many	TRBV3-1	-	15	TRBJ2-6	CASSQGGSGANVLTF	TGTGCCAGCAGCCAAGGTGGCTCTGGGGCCAACGTCCTGACTTTC
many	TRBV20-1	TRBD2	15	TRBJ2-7	CSARDSGPARGEQYF	TGCAGTGCTAGAGATTCCGGCCCCGCGCGGGGGGAGCAGTACTTC
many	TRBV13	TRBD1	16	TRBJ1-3	CASSARNRGSGNTIYF	TGTGCCAGCAGCGCCCGTAACAGGGGATCGGGAAACACCATATATTTT
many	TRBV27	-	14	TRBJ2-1	CASSFSSYRSEQFF	TGTGCCAGCAGTTTCTCCTCGTACAGGTCAGAGCAGTTCTTC
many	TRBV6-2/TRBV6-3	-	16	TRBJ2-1	CASSYQAGRGRNEQFF	TGTGCCAGCAGTTATCAGGCTGGGAGGGGGCGCAATGAGCAGTTCTTC
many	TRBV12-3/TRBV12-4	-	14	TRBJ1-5	CASSLGPGSQPQHF	TGTGCCAGCAGTTTAGGCCCAGGGAGTCAGCCCCAGCATTTT
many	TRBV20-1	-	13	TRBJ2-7	CSARHDRGDEQYF	TGCAGTGCTAGACATGACAGAGGGGACGAGCAGTACTTC
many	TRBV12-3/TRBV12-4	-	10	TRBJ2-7	CASSLGGQLF	TGTGCCAGCAGTTTAGGTGGACAGCTCTTC
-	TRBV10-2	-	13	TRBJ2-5	CASSTSPFETQYF	TGCGCCAGTTCCACCAGCCCTTTTGAGACCCAGTACTTC
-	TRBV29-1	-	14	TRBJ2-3	CSVELEYLRDTQYF	TGCAGCGTTGAACTGGAGTATCTTAGGGATACGCAATATTTT
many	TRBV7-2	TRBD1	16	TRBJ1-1	CASSFVPGGGGTEAFF	TGTGCCAGCAGCTTCGTTCCGGGAGGGGGCGGGACTGAAGCTTTCTTT
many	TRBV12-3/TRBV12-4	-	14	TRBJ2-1	CASSPRGSGNEQFF	TGTGCCAGCAGTCCCCGAGGTAGCGGAAATGAGCAGTTCTTC
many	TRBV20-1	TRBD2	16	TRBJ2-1	CSARDPSPPGGNEQFF	TGCAGTGCTAGAGATCCAAGCCCCCCGGGGGGCAATGAGCAGTTCTTC
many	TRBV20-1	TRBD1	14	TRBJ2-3	CSAAGTGGTDTQYF	TGCAGTGCCGCCGGGACAGGGGGCACAGATACGCAGTATTTT
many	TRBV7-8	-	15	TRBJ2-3	CASSWRDSRSDTQYF	TGTGCCAGCAGCTGGCGGGACTCCCGTTCAGATACGCAGTATTTT
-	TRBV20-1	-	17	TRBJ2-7	CSVPTTLYGENAYEQYF	TGCAGTGTTCCTACAACACTCTACGGGGAGAATGCCTACGAGCAGTACTTC